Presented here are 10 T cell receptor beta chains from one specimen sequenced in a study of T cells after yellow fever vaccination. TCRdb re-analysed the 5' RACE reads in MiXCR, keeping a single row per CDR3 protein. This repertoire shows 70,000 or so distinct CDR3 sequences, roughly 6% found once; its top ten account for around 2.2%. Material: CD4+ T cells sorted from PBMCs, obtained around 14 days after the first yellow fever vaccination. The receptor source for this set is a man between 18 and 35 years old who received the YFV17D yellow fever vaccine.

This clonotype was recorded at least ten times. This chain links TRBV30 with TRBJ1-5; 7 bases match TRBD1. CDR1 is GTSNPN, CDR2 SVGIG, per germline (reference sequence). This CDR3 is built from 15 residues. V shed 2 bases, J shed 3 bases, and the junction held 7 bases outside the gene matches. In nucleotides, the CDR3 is TGTGCCTGGAGTCCCAGGACAGGTCTCAATCAGCCCCAGCATTTT. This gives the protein CAWSPRTGLNQPQHF.

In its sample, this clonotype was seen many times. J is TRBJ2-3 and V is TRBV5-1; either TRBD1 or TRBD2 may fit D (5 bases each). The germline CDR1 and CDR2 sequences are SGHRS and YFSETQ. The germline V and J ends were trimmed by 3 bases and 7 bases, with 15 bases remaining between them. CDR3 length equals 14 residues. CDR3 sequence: CASSSGTPGNTQYF. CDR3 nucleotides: TGCGCCAGCAGCTCCGGGACGCCGGGAAATACGCAGTATTTT. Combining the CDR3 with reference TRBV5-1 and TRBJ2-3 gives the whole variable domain KAGVTQTPRYLIKTRGQQVTLSCSPISGHRSVSWYQQTPGQGLQFLFEYFSETQRNKGNFPGRFSGRQFSNSRSEMNVSTLELGDSALYLCASSSGTPGNTQYFGPGTRLTVL.

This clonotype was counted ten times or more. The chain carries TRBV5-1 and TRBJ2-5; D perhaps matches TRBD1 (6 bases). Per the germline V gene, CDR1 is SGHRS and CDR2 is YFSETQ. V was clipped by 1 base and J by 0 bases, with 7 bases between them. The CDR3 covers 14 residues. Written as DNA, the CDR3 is TGCGCCAGCAGCTTGAAGGGGGACCAAGAGACCCAGTACTTC. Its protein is CASSLKGDQETQYF.

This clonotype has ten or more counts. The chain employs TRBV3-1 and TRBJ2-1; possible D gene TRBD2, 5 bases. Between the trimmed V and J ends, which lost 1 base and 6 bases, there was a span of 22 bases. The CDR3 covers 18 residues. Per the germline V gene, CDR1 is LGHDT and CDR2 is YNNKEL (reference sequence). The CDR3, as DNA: TGTGCCAGCAGCCAAGGGGCTAGCTTTAAACCAAGGTCCAATGAGCAGTTCTTC. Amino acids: CASSQGASFKPRSNEQFF.

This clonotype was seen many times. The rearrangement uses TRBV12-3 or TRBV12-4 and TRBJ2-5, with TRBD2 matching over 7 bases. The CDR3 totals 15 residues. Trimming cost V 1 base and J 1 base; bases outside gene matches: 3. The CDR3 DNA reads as TGTGCCAGCAGTTTAGGAGCGGGGCCCCAAGAGACCCAGTACTTC. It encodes CASSLGAGPQETQYF.

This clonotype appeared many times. The CDR3 DNA sequence: TGTGCCAGCAGCCCTACTAGAAGCTCCTACAATGAGCAGTTCTTC. This encodes CASSPTRSSYNEQFF. The genes are TRBV3-1 and TRBJ2-1, with TRBD2 as a possible D gene (5 bases). Germline CDR1 LGHDT, CDR2 YNNKEL (reference sequence). V lost 4 bases to trimming and J lost 0 bases, with 10 bases between them. The CDR3 contains 15 residues.

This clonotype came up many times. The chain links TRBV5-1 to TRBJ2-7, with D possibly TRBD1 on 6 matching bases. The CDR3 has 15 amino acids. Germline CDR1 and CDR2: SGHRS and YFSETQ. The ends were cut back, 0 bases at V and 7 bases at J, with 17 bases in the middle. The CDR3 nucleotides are TGCGCCAGCAGCTTGGGGCTCGGGACACCAACTGAGCAGTACTTC. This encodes CASSLGLGTPTEQYF. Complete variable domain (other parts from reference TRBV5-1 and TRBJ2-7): KAGVTQTPRYLIKTRGQQVTLSCSPISGHRSVSWYQQTPGQGLQFLFEYFSETQRNKGNFPGRFSGRQFSNSRSEMNVSTLELGDSALYLCASSLGLGTPTEQYFGPGTRLTVT.

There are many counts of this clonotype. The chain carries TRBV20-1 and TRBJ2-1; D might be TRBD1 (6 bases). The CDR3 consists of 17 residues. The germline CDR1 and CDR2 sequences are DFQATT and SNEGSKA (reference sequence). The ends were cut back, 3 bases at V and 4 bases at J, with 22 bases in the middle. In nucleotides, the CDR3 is TGCAGTGCTAGGGACCGTTTTAGGGTAGGACAGTACAATGAGCAGTTCTTC. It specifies CSARDRFRVGQYNEQFF.

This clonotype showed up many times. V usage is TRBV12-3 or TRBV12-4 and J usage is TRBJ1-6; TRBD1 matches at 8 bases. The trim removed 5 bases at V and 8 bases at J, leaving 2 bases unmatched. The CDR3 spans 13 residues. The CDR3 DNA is TGTGCCAGCAGTCAGGGGGCTTATTCACCCCTCCACTTT. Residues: CASSQGAYSPLHF.

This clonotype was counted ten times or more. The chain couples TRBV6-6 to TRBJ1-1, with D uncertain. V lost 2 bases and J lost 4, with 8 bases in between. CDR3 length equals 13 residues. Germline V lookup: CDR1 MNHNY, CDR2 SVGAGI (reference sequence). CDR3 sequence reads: CASSYPESTEAFF. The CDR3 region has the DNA TGTGCCAGCAGTTACCCTGAAAGCACTGAAGCTTTCTTT.